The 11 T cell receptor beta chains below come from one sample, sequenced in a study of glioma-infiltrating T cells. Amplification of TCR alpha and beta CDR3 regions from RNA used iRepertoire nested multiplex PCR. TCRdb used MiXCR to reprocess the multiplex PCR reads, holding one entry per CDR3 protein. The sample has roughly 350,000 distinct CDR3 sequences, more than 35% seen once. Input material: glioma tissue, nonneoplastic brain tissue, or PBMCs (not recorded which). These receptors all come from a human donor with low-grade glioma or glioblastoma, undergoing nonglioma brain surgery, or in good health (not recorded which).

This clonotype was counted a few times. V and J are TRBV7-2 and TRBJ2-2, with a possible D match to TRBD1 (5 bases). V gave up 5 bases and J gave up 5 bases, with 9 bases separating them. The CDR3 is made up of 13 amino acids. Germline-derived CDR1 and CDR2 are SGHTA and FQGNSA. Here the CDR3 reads CASSIDRTGELFF. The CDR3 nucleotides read TGTGCCAGCAGCATAGACAGAACCGGGGAGCTGTTTTTT.

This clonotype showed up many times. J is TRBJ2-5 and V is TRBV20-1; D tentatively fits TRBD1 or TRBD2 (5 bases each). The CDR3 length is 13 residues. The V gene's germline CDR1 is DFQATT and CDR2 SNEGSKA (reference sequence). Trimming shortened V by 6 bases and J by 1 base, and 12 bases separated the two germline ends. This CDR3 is CSAQGGTQETQYF. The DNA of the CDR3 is TGCAGTGCCCAGGGTGGGACCCAAGAGACCCAGTACTTC.

The CDR3 reads CATSRDGRGETQYF. CDR3 bases: TGTGCCACCAGCAGAGATGGGCGCGGGGAGACCCAGTACTTC. The chain carries TRBV15 and TRBJ2-5; D might be TRBD2 (5 bases). The V gene's germline CDR1 is LNHNV and CDR2 YYDKDF (reference sequence). V was pared by 0 bases and J by 5 bases, with 10 bases between. The CDR3 has 14 amino acids. Full variable domain (outside the CDR3, taken from reference TRBV15 and TRBJ2-5): DAMVIQNPRYQVTQFGKPVTLSCSQTLNHNVMYWYQQKSSQAPKLLFHYYDKDFNNEADTPDNFQSRRPNTSFCFLDIRSPGLGDTAMYLCATSRDGRGETQYFGPGTRLLVL.

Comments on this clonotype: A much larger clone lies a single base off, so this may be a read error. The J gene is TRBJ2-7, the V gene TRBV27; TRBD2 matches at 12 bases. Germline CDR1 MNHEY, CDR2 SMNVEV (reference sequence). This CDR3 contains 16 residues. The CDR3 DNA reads TGTGCCAGCAGTTTCCTAGCGGGAGGGCCGGTCTACGAGCAGTGCTTC. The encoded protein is CASSFLAGGPVYEQCF.

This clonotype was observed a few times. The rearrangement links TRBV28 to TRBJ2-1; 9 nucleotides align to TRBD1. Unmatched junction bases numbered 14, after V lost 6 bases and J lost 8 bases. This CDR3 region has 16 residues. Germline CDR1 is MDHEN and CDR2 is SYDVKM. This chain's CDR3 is CASRIRQGTGTHEQFF. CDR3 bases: TGTGCCAGCAGGATCCGGCAAGGGACAGGGACCCATGAGCAGTTCTTC.

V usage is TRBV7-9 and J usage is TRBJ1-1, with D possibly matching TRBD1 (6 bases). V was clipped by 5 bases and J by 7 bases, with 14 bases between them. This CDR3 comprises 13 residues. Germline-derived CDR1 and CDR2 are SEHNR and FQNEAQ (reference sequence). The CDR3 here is CASSLGGDIEAFF. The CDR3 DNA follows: TGTGCCAGCAGCCTCGGGGGCGACATTGAAGCTTTCTTT.

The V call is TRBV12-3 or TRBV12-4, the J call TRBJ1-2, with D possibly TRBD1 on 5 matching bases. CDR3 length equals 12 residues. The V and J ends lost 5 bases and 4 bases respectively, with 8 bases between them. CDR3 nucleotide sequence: TGTGCCAGCAGTCGGGACGCCTATGGCTACACCTTC. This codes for CASSRDAYGYTF.

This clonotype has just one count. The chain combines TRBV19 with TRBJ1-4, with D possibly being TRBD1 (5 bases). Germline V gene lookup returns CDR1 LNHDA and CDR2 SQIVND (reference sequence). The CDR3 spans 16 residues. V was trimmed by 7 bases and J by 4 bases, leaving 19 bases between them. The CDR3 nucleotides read TGTGCCAGTAAGGCCCTCGTGGGACTCCGTAATGAAAAACTGTTTTTT. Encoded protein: CASKALVGLRNEKLFF.

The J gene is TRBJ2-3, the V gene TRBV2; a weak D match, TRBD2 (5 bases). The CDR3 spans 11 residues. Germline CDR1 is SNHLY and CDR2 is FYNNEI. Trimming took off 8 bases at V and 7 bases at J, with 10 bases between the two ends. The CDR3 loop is CASEGYNTQYF. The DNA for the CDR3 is TGTGCCAGCGAGGGATATAATACGCAGTATTTT.

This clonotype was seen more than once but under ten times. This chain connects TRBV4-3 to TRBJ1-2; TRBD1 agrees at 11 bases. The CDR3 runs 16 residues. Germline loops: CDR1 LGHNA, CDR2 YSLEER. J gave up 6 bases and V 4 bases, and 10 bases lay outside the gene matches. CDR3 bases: TGCGCCAGCAGCCCCTTCCGGACAGGGGGCTCAGATGGCTACACCTTC. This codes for CASSPFRTGGSDGYTF.

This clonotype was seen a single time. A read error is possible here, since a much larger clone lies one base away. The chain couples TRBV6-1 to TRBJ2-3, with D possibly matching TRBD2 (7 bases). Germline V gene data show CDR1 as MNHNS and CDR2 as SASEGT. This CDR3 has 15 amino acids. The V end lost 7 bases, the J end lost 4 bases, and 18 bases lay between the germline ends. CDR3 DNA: TGTGCCAGCATGGCCCGCGGGGGCCTCGCAGATACGCAGTATTTT. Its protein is CASMARGGLADTQYF.